This T cell receptor beta chain was found in a study of identical twins. Whole-study findings and limits: Out-of-frame alpha sequences common to twins were enriched for low generation probability. Within cord blood, abundant beta clonotypes carried fewer insertions, but memory repertoires showed no such trend.

In TCRdb, the 5' RACE reads were re-called with MiXCR into one record per CDR3 protein. The sample carries 500,000 to 600,000 distinct CDR3 sequences, 20% to 25% recorded once. This clonotype was counted at least ten times. Antigen: not known. This CDR3 is built from 15 residues. J gave up 3 bases and V 5 bases, and 8 bases lay outside the gene matches. The sample also formed part of further work on T cells expressing NK-cell markers. This second study says: In five or six donors, dominant NKG2C+ clonotypes were roughly 1.0-7.5% of CD8+ T cells. A few donors showed these clonotypes also leading the CD3+CD56-NKG2C+ fraction.

Sample: CD4+ T cells sorted from blood. The TCR sequence derives from a young woman in good health. The chain uses TRBV12-3 or TRBV12-4 and TRBJ2-5, with 8 bases aligning to TRBD2. The CDR3 here is CASSPRTTSEETQYF. CDR3 nucleotides: TGTGCCAGCAGTCCAAGAACGACTAGCGAAGAGACCCAGTACTTC.